These T cell receptor beta chains were read from a single sample in a study of glioma-infiltrating T cells after dendritic cell vaccination. Sequenced by immunoSEQ multiplex PCR; TCRdb stores in-frame clones only, minus some. The data contain just under 100,000 clones, 80% of them singletons. The specimen comprised blood, sampled after dendritic cell vaccination. These receptors were collected from a human donor with glioblastoma. The CDR3 runs from the conserved cysteine through the conserved F or W. D genes are given only for firm matches. Expanded clones are given a class, and other clones once, few, many or no size at all.

CDR3	DNA	size	D	V	J
CATFREEVYGYTF	TGTGCCACCTTCCGGGAGGAGGTTTATGGCTACACCTTC	.	.	TRBV10-3	TRBJ1-2
CASIYRPSRGRDHNEQFF	TGTGCCAGCATTTACAGGCCATCCCGAGGGCGGGACCACAATGAGCAGTTCTTC	.	.	TRBV2	TRBJ2-1
CASSPLLDEQYF	TGTGCCAGCAGCCCCCTCCTCGACGAGCAGTACTTC	.	.	TRBV5-5	TRBJ2-7
CASSPRGLVNTGELFF	TGTGCCAGCAGCCCTAGGGGACTAGTGAACACCGGGGAGCTGTTTTTT	.	TRBD2	TRBV5-5	TRBJ2-2
CASSQERETGGETQYF	TGTGCCAGCAGCCAAGAACGGGAGACGGGAGGAGAGACCCAGTACTTC	few	TRBD2	TRBV4-2	TRBJ2-5
CASSLVGANTGELFF	TGCGCCAGCAGCTTGGTAGGGGCGAACACCGGGGAGCTGTTTTTT	.	.	TRBV5-1	TRBJ2-2
CASSLVFRQGAGYNEQFF	TGTGCCAGCAGCTTAGTTTTTAGACAAGGGGCGGGATACAATGAGCAGTTCTTC	.	.	TRBV7-9	TRBJ2-1
CASSVGQGPYEQYF	TGCGCCAGCAGCGTGGGACAGGGCCCCTACGAGCAGTACTTC	.	TRBD1	TRBV5-1	TRBJ2-7
CASSQSVQGVSGYTF	TGTGCCAGCTCACAATCGGTACAGGGCGTGAGTGGCTACACCTTC	.	.	TRBV18	TRBJ1-2
CASSDQDSSGNTIYF	TGTGCCAGCAGTGATCAGGATTCCTCTGGAAACACCATATATTTT	.	.	TRBV25-1	TRBJ1-3
CASSLDEGVQFF	TGTGCCAGCAGCTTGGACGAGGGGGTGCAGTTCTTC	once	.	TRBV11-2	TRBJ2-1
CASSLLGTGGTDTQYF	TGTGCCAGCAGCTTATTAGGGACAGGGGGCACAGATACGCAGTATTTT	.	TRBD1	TRBV7-3	TRBJ2-3
CASSVGLGETQYF	TGTGCCAGCAGCGTAGGACTAGGAGAGACCCAGTACTTC	.	.	TRBV9	TRBJ2-5
CASSSTGAAATNEKLFF	TGCGCCAGCAGCTCTACAGGGGCCGCAGCAACTAATGAAAAACTGTTTTTT	.	TRBD1	TRBV5-1	TRBJ1-4
CASRRWGVDTEAFF	TGTGCCAGCAGACGATGGGGGGTGGACACTGAAGCTTTCTTT	once	.	TRBV6-5	TRBJ1-1
CASSSPDRGSNEKLFF	TGTGCCAGCAGCTCCCCTGACAGGGGCTCTAATGAAAAACTGTTTTTT	few	TRBD1	TRBV7-9	TRBJ1-4
CASSQDQAIKTQYF	TGCGCCAGCAGCCAAGATCAGGCGATTAAGACCCAGTACTTC	.	.	TRBV4-1	TRBJ2-5
CASSSLTGGTEAFF	TGTGCCAGCAGTTCCCTGACAGGGGGGACTGAAGCTTTCTTT	.	TRBD1	TRBV6-5	TRBJ1-1
CAWSVRTSGPYEQYF	TGTGCCTGGAGTGTACGGACTAGCGGCCCCTACGAGCAGTACTTC	.	TRBD2	TRBV30	TRBJ2-7
CSVSTGTSGTDTQYF	TGCAGCGTCTCAACCGGGACTAGCGGCACAGATACGCAGTATTTT	.	TRBD2	TRBV29-1	TRBJ2-3
CASSRMGGAEGEKLFF	TGCGCCAGCAGCCGGATGGGGGGGGCGGAGGGTGAAAAACTGTTTTTT	.	.	TRBV4-1	TRBJ1-4
CASSVRRDGGNEQFF	TGTGCCAGCAGCGTAAGGCGGGATGGCGGGAATGAGCAGTTCTTC	.	.	TRBV9	TRBJ2-1
CASSQEIGDNEQFF	TGCGCCAGCAGCCAAGAGATAGGGGACAATGAGCAGTTCTTC	.	.	TRBV4-1	TRBJ2-1
CASSSITGGATEAFF	TGTGCCAGCAGTTCCATTACAGGGGGCGCGACTGAAGCTTTCTTT	.	TRBD1	TRBV6-6	TRBJ1-1
CAISELETGELFF	TGTGCCATCAGCGAACTAGAGACCGGGGAGCTGTTTTTT	.	.	TRBV10-3	TRBJ2-2
CASSTQGDTEAFF	TGTGCCAGCAGCACACAGGGGGACACTGAAGCTTTCTTT	.	TRBD1	TRBV11-2	TRBJ1-1
CSATQGSTDTQYF	TGCAGCGCTACACAGGGCTCCACAGATACGCAGTATTTT	.	.	TRBV29-1	TRBJ2-3
CASSSGQGGTEAFF	TGCGCCAGCAGCTCGGGACAGGGAGGCACTGAAGCTTTCTTT	.	TRBD1	TRBV5-1	TRBJ1-1
CASSVTGINSPLHF	TGTGCCAGCAGCGTTACAGGCATTAATTCACCCCTCCACTTT	.	.	TRBV9	TRBJ1-6
CASSILPGGGTDTQYF	TGTGCCAGTAGTATACTCCCAGGAGGGGGCACAGATACGCAGTATTTT	.	.	TRBV19	TRBJ2-3
CASRQQGGREKLFF	TGTGCCAGCAGGCAACAGGGGGGTAGGGAAAAACTGTTTTTT	.	TRBD1	TRBV4-2	TRBJ1-4
CASSWTAPYEQYF	TGTGCCAGCAGTTGGACAGCTCCCTACGAGCAGTACTTC	.	.	TRBV2	TRBJ2-7
CASSLGGWRNQPQHF	TGTGCCAGCAGCTTGGGGGGATGGCGCAATCAGCCCCAGCATTTT	few	.	TRBV7-2	TRBJ1-5
CASSAQEPSSGNTIYF	TGTGCCAGCAGCGCTCAGGAACCCAGCTCTGGAAACACCATATATTTT	few	.	TRBV2	TRBJ1-3
CASRTQSTSYNEQFF	TGCGCCAGCAGAACACAGTCGACGTCCTACAATGAGCAGTTCTTC	once	.	TRBV5-1	TRBJ2-1
CASRAQGFHGYTF	TGTGCCAGCAGGGCACAGGGATTTCATGGCTACACCTTC	.	.	TRBV2	TRBJ1-2
CASSPGGGEQPQHF	TGCGCCAGCAGCCCGGGAGGTGGGGAACAGCCCCAGCATTTT	.	.	TRBV5-1	TRBJ1-5
CASSPGTANTGELFF	TGTGCCAGCAGCCCCGGGACAGCGAACACCGGGGAGCTGTTTTTT	.	TRBD1	TRBV2	TRBJ2-2
CASSPEGQGYGYTF	TGTGCCAGCTCACCAGAGGGACAGGGCTATGGCTACACCTTC	.	TRBD1	TRBV18	TRBJ1-2
CASSVLAGDVEFF	TGCGCCAGCAGCGTACTAGCGGGAGACGTGGAGTTCTTC	.	TRBD2	TRBV5-1	TRBJ2-1
CASSLPLAGVDEQFF	TGCGCCAGCAGCTTGCCGCTAGCGGGAGTTGATGAGCAGTTCTTC	.	TRBD2	TRBV5-1	TRBJ2-1
CSASPRHEAFF	TGCAGTGCTAGCCCGAGACACGAAGCTTTCTTT	.	.	TRBV20-1	TRBJ1-1
CASSQTPGVGGYTF	TGCGCCAGCAGCCAAACGCCGGGAGTAGGTGGCTACACCTTC	.	.	TRBV4-1	TRBJ1-2
CSASKNTEAFF	TGCAGTGCTAGTAAGAACACTGAAGCTTTCTTT	.	.	TRBV20-1	TRBJ1-1
CASSIYGPGLAGIQETQYF	TGTGCCAGTAGTATTTACGGTCCGGGACTAGCGGGGATACAAGAGACCCAGTACTTC	.	TRBD2	TRBV19	TRBJ2-5
CASSYAGQGFNEQYF	TGTGCCAGCAGTTACGCGGGACAGGGATTTAACGAGCAGTACTTC	.	TRBD1	TRBV6-6	TRBJ2-7
CATRQGSQETQYF	TGTGCCACCCGACAGGGGAGCCAAGAGACCCAGTACTTC	.	TRBD1	TRBV19	TRBJ2-5
CAGSAGTVDTEAFF	TGTGCCGGAAGCGCCGGGACAGTAGACACTGAAGCTTTCTTT	.	TRBD1	TRBV2	TRBJ1-1
CAISETGNTEAFF	TGTGCCATCAGTGAAACAGGTAACACTGAAGCTTTCTTT	once	.	TRBV10-3	TRBJ1-1
CSVRLATETQYF	TGCAGCGTGAGGCTAGCAACAGAGACCCAGTACTTC	.	.	TRBV29-1	TRBJ2-5
CASSLTSVFLYEQYF	TGCGCCAGCAGCTTAACTAGCGTTTTTCTCTACGAGCAGTACTTC	.	TRBD2	TRBV5-1	TRBJ2-7